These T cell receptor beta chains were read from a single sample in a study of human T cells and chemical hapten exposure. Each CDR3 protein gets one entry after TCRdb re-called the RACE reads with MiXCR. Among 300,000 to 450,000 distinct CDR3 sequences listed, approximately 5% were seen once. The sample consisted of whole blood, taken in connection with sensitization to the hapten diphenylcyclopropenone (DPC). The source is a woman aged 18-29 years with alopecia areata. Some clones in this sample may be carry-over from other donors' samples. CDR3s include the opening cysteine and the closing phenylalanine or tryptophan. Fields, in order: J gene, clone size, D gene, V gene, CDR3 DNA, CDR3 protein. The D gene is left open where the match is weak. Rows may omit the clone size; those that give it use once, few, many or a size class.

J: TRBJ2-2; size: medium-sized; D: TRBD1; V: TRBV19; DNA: TGTGCCAGTAGTATAGACGAGGGACAGGGTAGATCATCCACCGGGGAGCTGTTTTTT; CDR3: CASSIDEGQGRSSTGELFF
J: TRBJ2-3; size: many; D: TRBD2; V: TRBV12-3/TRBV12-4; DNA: TGTGCCAGCAGTCCGCCGGGACTAGCGGGGGGAAGCACAGATACGCAGTATTTT; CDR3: CASSPPGLAGGSTDTQYF
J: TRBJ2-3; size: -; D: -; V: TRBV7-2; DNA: TGTGCCAGCAGCTTCTCCTTGGGAACAGATACGCAGTATTTT; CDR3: CASSFSLGTDTQYF
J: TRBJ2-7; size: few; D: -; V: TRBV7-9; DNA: TGTGCCAGCAGCTTAGGATACCGGGATCGCCACGAGCAGTACTTC; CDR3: CASSLGYRDRHEQYF
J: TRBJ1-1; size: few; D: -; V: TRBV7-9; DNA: TGTGCCAGCAGGCGACAGGCTTTATCAGGCGAAGCTTTCTTT; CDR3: CASRRQALSGEAFF
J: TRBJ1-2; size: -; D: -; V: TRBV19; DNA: TGTGCCAGTACCCCCAGGAGGCCGGTGGGTAACTATGGCTACACCTTC; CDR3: CASTPRRPVGNYGYTF
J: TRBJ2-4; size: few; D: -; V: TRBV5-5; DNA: TGTGCCAGCAGCTTGGTGCCACTGACAGAAAACATTCAGTACTTC; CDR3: CASSLVPLTENIQYF
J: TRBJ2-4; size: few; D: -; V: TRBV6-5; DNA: TGTGCCAGCAGTTACAGTGCCCACGGATCTGGCCAGGTCCTAGCCAAAAACATTCAGTACTTC; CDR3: CASSYSAHGSGQVLAKNIQYF
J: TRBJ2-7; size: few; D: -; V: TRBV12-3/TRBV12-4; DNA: TGTGCCAGCAAAAGGGGGACGGCCTACGAGCAGTACTTC; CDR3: CASKRGTAYEQYF
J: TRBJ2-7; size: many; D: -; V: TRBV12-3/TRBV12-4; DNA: TGTGCCAGCAGCCCCCTATTGGAGCAGTACTTC; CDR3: CASSPLLEQYF
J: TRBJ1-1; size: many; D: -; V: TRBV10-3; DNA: TGTGCCATCAGTGGGTCCACAATCGGGGTAACTGAAGCTTTCTTT; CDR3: CAISGSTIGVTEAFF
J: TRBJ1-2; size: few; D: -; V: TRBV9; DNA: TGTGCCAGCAGCGTCATGGGAGCTAACTATGGCTACACCTTC; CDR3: CASSVMGANYGYTF
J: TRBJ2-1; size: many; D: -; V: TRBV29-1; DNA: TGCAGCGCTGGAGTGGGGGGGCCGAACAATGAGCAGTTCTTC; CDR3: CSAGVGGPNNEQFF
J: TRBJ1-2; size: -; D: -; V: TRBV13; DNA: TGTGCCAGCAGCTTAGGCGCCGGCAGTTCTGGCTACACCTTC; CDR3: CASSLGAGSSGYTF
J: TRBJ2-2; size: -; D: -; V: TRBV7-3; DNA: TGTGCCAGCAGCCAGGGGTCAGGATTTGTCGCCGGGGAGCTGTTTTTT; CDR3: CASSQGSGFVAGELFF
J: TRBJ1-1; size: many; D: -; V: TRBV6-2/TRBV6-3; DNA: TGTGCCACCTCACCGGTTGAGACTGAAGCTTTCTTT; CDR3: CATSPVETEAFF
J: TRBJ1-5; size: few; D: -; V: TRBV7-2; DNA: TGTGCCAGCAGCTTAGTGAGGGAACAGCCCCAGCATTTT; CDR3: CASSLVREQPQHF
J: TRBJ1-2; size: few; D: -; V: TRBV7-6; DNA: TGTGCCAGCAGCTCTGGGACATTTTCGAGCTACACCTTC; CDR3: CASSSGTFSSYTF
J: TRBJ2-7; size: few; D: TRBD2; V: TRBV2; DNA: TGTGCCAGCAGTGAGCCCCTAGCGGGGGAACCCTACGAGCAGTACTTC; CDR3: CASSEPLAGEPYEQYF
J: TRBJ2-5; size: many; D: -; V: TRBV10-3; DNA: TGTGCCATCAGTGAGTCCCCAGAATACCAAGAGACCCAGTACTTC; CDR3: CAISESPEYQETQYF
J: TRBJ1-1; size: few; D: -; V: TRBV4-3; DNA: TGCGCCAGCAGCCAGGTTTCGTTCCGGGCCCACAACACTGAAGCTTTCTTT; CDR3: CASSQVSFRAHNTEAFF
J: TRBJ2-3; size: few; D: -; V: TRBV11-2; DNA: TGTGCCAGCAGCCCCAGAGGGTTATTAGCGGGCACAGATACGCAGTATTTT; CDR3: CASSPRGLLAGTDTQYF
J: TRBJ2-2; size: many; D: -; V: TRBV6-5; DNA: TGTGCCAGCAGTTACAGGGACACCGGGGAGCTGTTTTTT; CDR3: CASSYRDTGELFF
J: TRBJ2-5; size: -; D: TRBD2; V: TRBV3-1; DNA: TGTGCCAGCAGCCAAGGGACTAGCGGGGGAACAGAGACCCAGTACTTC; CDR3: CASSQGTSGGTETQYF
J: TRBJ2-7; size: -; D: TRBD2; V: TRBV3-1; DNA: TGTGCCGCGCGGGGGGCCTACGAGCAGTACTTC; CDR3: CAARGAYEQYF
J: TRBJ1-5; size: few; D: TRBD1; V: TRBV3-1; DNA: TGTGCCAGCAGCCAAGGGACAGGGAGCGGGCAGCCCCAGCATTTT; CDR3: CASSQGTGSGQPQHF
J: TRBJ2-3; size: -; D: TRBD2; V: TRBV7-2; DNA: TGTGCCAGCAGCTTAGAGGGGCAAGCTAGCGGGGAAGCAGATACGCAGTATTTT; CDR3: CASSLEGQASGEADTQYF
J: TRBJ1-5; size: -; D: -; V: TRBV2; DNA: TGTGCCAGCAGGCAGGGGACGGGTACTAGCAATCAGCCCCAGCATTTT; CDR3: CASRQGTGTSNQPQHF
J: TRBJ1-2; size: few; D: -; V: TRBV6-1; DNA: TGTGCCAATTCTTCCCCTAACTATGGCTACACCTTC; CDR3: CANSSPNYGYTF
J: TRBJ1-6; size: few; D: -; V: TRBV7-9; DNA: TGTGCCAGCAGCTTAGGTGGGACGAGGGATTCACCCCTCCACTTT; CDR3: CASSLGGTRDSPLHF
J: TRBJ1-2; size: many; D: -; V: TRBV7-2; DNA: TGTGCCAGCAGCTTAGCACCGGACTATGGCTACACCTTC; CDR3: CASSLAPDYGYTF
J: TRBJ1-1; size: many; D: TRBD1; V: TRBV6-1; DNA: TGTGCCAGCAGGGGTTTTGACAGGGGGACTGAAGCTTTCTTT; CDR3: CASRGFDRGTEAFF
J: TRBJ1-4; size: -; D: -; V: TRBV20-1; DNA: TGCAGTGCTAGATGGGGGACTACCACTAATGAAAAACTGTTTTTT; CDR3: CSARWGTTTNEKLFF
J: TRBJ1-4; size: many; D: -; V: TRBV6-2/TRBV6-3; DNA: TGTGCCAGCAGTTACGCTCTGGGAGGAAAACTGTTTTTT; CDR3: CASSYALGGKLFF
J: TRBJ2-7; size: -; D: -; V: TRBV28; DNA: TGTGCCAGCAGTTTGGGGAAGTGGGGCTACGAGCAGTACTTC; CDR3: CASSLGKWGYEQYF
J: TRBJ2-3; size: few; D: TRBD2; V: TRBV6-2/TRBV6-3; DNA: TGTGCCAGCAGCAACTTCATAGCGGGGGGGCCATCGGATACGCAGTATTTT; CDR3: CASSNFIAGGPSDTQYF
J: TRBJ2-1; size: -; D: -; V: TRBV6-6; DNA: TGTGCCAGCAGGAGTGGGGGCGATGAGCAGTTCTTC; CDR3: CASRSGGDEQFF
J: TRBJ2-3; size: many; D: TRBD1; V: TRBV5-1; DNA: TGCGCCAGCAGGGGGACAGGGACTGGCACAGATACGCAGTATTTT; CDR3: CASRGTGTGTDTQYF
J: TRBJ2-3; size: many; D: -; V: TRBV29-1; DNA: TGCAGCGTTTCATCAGGGGAAGGCACAGATACGCAGTATTTT; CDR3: CSVSSGEGTDTQYF
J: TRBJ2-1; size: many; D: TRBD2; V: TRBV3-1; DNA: TGTGCCAGCAGCCAAGGGGACGGGAGGGAGTTCTTC; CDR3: CASSQGDGREFF
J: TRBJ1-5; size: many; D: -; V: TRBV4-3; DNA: TGCGCCAGCAGCCAGGAACGGGGGTTTGATCAGCCCCAGCATTTT; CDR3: CASSQERGFDQPQHF
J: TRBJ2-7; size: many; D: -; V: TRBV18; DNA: TGTGCCAGCTCACTACTACCGGGACGGAGCTCCTACGAGCAGTACTTC; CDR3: CASSLLPGRSSYEQYF
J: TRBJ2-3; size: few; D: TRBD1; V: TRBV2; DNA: TGTGCCAGCAGCGCCCTCGCCCCCCGCGGACAGGGAATGACAGATACGCAGTATTTT; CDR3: CASSALAPRGQGMTDTQYF
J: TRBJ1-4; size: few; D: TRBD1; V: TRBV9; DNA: TGTGCCAGCAGTGCCGACAGGGGGCGTGAAAAACTGTTTTTT; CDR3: CASSADRGREKLFF
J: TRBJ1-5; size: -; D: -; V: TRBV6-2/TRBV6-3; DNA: TGTGCCAGCACGGACTTGACCTATCAGCCCCAGCATTTT; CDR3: CASTDLTYQPQHF
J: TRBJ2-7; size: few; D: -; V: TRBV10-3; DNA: TGTGCCACCCACCAGGGTAAGGGCTACGAGCAGTACTTC; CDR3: CATHQGKGYEQYF
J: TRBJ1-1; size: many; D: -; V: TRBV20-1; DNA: TGCAGCCACACAGTGACACCAGCCAAAGGAGCTTTCTTT; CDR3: CSHTVTPAKGAFF
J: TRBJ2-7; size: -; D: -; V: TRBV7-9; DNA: TGTGCCAGCAGCTACCGACAGAGCTACGAGCAGTACTTC; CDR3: CASSYRQSYEQYF